A selection of T cell receptor beta chains follows, all from one sample in a study of T cells in Graves' hyperthyroidism and ophthalmopathy. TCRdb processed the multiplex PCR reads anew with MiXCR; each CDR3 protein has one entry. The table has some 650,000 distinct CDR3 sequences, about a sixth seen once. Input material: blood. These receptors were obtained from a woman between 40 and 55 years old with Graves' ophthalmopathy. Each CDR3 is given with its conserved first and last residue. The D gene is left open where the match is weak. Where a row states a size, it is once, few, many or the class of an expanded clone; other rows omit it.

clone size	V gene	D gene	J gene	CDR3 DNA	CDR3 protein
few	TRBV7-9	NA	TRBJ2-1	TGTGCCAGCAGCTTGGGGGGAGAGTCTTTATCCTACAATGAGCAGTTCTTC	CASSLGGESLSYNEQFF
many	TRBV6-1	NA	TRBJ1-1	TGTGCCAGCAGGTTGGGAGGGATAACCACTGAAGCTTTCTTT	CASRLGGITTEAFF
many	TRBV5-1	NA	TRBJ2-5	TGCGCCAGCAGCTTGGTCGGGTTGGGAGCCCAAGAGACCCAGTACTTC	CASSLVGLGAQETQYF
many	TRBV3-1	NA	TRBJ2-3	TGTGCCAGCAGCAGCAGGGGGAGCGGGGAGGATACGCAGTATTTT	CASSSRGSGEDTQYF
many	TRBV18	TRBD1	TRBJ1-1	TGTGCCAGCTCACCACAGGGGGCTCGGACTGAAGCTTTCTTT	CASSPQGARTEAFF
NA	TRBV11-2	NA	TRBJ1-1	TGTGCCAGCGTCCTAGCGCCGAACACTGAAGCTTTCTTT	CASVLAPNTEAFF
many	TRBV7-9	NA	TRBJ2-7	TGTGCCAGCAGCTTATATTCCGGGTTCACCTACGAGCAGTACTTC	CASSLYSGFTYEQYF
NA	TRBV9	NA	TRBJ2-2	TGTGCCAGCAGCGTAGGCCCGGACGGCGCCGGGGAGCTGTTTTTT	CASSVGPDGAGELFF
few	TRBV18	NA	TRBJ1-1	TGTGCCAGCTCACCGGGGCCTAGGAGGTCGGAAGCTTTCTTT	CASSPGPRRSEAFF
NA	TRBV20-1	TRBD1	TRBJ2-5	TGCAGCGCGCGAGGTTCGACAGGGGTCGAGACCCAGTACTTC	CSARGSTGVETQYF
NA	TRBV5-5	NA	TRBJ2-5	TGTGCCAGCAGCTTGAATCCAGCCAACCAAGAGACCCAGTACTTC	CASSLNPANQETQYF
NA	TRBV7-2	NA	TRBJ2-1	TGTGCCAGCAGCTCCTGGGCTAGGCCGGATGAGCAGTTCTTC	CASSSWARPDEQFF
NA	TRBV6-1	TRBD2	TRBJ2-5	TGTGCCAGCAGTGAAATAGCGGGGGGCGGTCGCTTGGCGGCCCAGTACTTC	CASSEIAGGGRLAAQYF
NA	TRBV28	TRBD2	TRBJ2-7	TGTGCCAGCAGAATTAGGGGAGGGGCTTCCTACGAGCAGTACTTC	CASRIRGGASYEQYF
many	TRBV2	NA	TRBJ2-5	TGTGCCAGCAGCGCCGGGTCGGGGGAGACCCAGTACTTC	CASSAGSGETQYF
many	TRBV20-1	NA	TRBJ2-7	TGCAGTGCTAGGGACATTTCCTACGAGCAGTACTTC	CSARDISYEQYF
many	TRBV20-1	TRBD2	TRBJ2-1	TGCAGTGCTAGAGATGAGGCTAGCGGGAACCTCAATGAGCAGTTCTTC	CSARDEASGNLNEQFF
many	TRBV2	NA	TRBJ2-5	TGTGCCAGCAGTGAAATCTTGGGGACGGACCAAGAGACCCAGTACTTC	CASSEILGTDQETQYF
NA	TRBV4-1	NA	TRBJ1-1	TGCGCCAGCAGCCAAGAGCCCGGGCCTTCGAACACTGAAGCTTTCTTT	CASSQEPGPSNTEAFF
NA	TRBV2	TRBD2	TRBJ2-7	TGTGCCAGCAGTGCAGGTGAACCCGGGACTAGCGCCTCTAGGAGCTCCTACGAGCAGTACTTC	CASSAGEPGTSASRSSYEQYF
few	TRBV13	NA	TRBJ1-1	TGTGCCAGCAGCTTGCGGGTGGGGGTTACTGAAGCTTTCTTT	CASSLRVGVTEAFF
many	TRBV20-1	NA	TRBJ1-2	TGCGTGTCTGGGCAGGGCTATGGCTACACCTTC	CVSGQGYGYTF
many	TRBV3-1	NA	TRBJ1-2	TGTGCCAGCAGCCCCCCGGGCATATCTGTACCCTACACCTTC	CASSPPGISVPYTF
NA	TRBV12-3/TRBV12-4	TRBD1	TRBJ2-1	TGTGCCAGCCGACGACAGGGGGACCTCAATGAGCAGTTCTTC	CASRRQGDLNEQFF